This TCR beta chain was sequenced for a study of blood T cells in healthy people across ages. Concerning this clonotype: What it binds is unknown.

For the second PCR, which ran for about 6 to 12 cycles, a sample-barcoded 5' primer and a J-beta primer mix were used. One entry per CDR3 protein results from TCRdb running MiXCR on the 5' RACE reads. The table records around 1,500,000 distinct CDR3 sequences, around two fifths of them present only once. Overall study results and limits: There were more naive CD4+ cells and higher diversity in long-lived donors than in aged donors.

The sequence derives from a woman aged 18-29 years in good health. Sequenced sample: blood.

The chain's CDR3 is CASSVGGLAGAQETQYF. The CDR3 DNA is TGTGCCAGCAGCGTAGGGGGACTAGCGGGGGCTCAAGAGACCCAGTACTTC. The gene calls are TRBV9 and TRBJ2-5; 14 nucleotides align to TRBD2. CDR1 and CDR2 from the germline V gene are SGDLS and YYNGEE. Germline trimming cut 0 bases from V and 2 bases from J; bases unmatched to any gene: 3. The CDR3 consists of 17 residues.